Many counts were recorded for the clone carrying this T cell receptor beta chain. What it binds is unknown. These data originate in a study of T cells in Graves' hyperthyroidism and ophthalmopathy. General study results and limits: Researchers report that a 13 V-J model separated ophthalmopathy from stable hyperthyroidism.

Amplified regions were TCR beta CDR3 sequences from RNA transcripts. TCR CDR3 underwent first-round RT-PCR with the HTBI primer set. TCRdb analysed the multiplex PCR reads with MiXCR anew, one entry per CDR3 protein. This sample has approximately 500,000 distinct CDR3 sequences, with roughly 46% found just once. CDR1 and CDR2 from the germline V gene are MNHEY and SMNVEV (reference sequence). V was trimmed by 9 bases and J by 1 base, leaving 16 bases between them. CDR3 size: 14 residues. No ophthalmopathy progression within 18 months constituted stable Graves' hyperthyroidism. Patients between 18 and 65 years old had hyperthyroidism, newly diagnosed and lasting under 2 months. Patients with uncontrolled infections, other autoimmune diseases, pregnancy or lactation were excluded.

V and J are TRBV27 and TRBJ2-7; D perhaps matches TRBD1 (6 bases). This TCR was recovered from a young woman with Graves' hyperthyroidism. The specimen sequenced was peripheral blood or thyroid tissue (not recorded which). The CDR3 DNA reads as TGTGCCAGTAGCGAGGGACAATTATCCTACGAGCAGTACTTC. It translates to CASSEGQLSYEQYF.